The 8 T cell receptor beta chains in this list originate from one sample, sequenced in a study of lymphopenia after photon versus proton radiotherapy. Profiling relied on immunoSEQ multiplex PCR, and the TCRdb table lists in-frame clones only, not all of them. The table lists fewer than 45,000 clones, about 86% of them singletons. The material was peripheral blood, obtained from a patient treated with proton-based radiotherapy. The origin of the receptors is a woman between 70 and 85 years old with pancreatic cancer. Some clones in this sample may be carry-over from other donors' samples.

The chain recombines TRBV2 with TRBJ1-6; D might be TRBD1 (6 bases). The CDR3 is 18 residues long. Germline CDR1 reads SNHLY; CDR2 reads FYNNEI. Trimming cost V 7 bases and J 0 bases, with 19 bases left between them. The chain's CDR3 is CASTPWRAGDSYNSPLHF. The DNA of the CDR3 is TGTGCCAGCACCCCCTGGAGGGCAGGGGACTCCTATAATTCACCCCTCCACTTT. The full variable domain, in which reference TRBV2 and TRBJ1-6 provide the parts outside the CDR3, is EPEVTQTPSHQVTQMGQEVILRCVPISNHLYFYWYRQILGQKVEFLVSFYNNEISEKSEIFDDQFSVERPDGSNFTLKIRSTKLEDSAMYFCASTPWRAGDSYNSPLHFGNGTRLTVT.

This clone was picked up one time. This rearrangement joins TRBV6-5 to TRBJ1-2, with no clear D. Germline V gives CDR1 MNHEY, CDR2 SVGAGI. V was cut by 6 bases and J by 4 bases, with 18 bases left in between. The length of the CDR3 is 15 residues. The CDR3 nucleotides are TGTGCCAGCAGCCCCGGGTTTGACACGGTCTATGGCTACACCTTC. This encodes CASSPGFDTVYGYTF.

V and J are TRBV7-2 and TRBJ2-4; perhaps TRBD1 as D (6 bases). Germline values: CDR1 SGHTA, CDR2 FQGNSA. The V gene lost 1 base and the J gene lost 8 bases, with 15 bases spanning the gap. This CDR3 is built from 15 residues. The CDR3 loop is CASSLGTTGSDIQYF. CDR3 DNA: TGTGCCAGCAGCTTAGGTACCACAGGGTCGGACATTCAGTACTTC.

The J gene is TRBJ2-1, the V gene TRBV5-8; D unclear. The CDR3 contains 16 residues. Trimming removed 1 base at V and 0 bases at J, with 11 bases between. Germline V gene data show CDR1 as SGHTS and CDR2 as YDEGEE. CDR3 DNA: TGTGCCAGCAGCTTGATGCTGACGAGCTCCTACAATGAGCAGTTCTTC. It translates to CASSLMLTSSYNEQFF.

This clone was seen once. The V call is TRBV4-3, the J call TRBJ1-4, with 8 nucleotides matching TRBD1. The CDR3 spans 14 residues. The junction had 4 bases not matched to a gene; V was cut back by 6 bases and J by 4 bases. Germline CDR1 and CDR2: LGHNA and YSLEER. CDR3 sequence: CASSFGQGNEKLFF. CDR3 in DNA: TGCGCCAGCAGTTTTGGACAGGGTAATGAAAAACTGTTTTTT.

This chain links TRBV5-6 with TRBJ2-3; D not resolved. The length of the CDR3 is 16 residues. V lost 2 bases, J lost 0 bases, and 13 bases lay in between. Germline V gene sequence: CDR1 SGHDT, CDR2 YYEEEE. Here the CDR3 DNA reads TGTGCCAGCAGCTTAGCGCTCGGCCAAAGCACAGATACGCAGTATTTT. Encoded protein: CASSLALGQSTDTQYF.

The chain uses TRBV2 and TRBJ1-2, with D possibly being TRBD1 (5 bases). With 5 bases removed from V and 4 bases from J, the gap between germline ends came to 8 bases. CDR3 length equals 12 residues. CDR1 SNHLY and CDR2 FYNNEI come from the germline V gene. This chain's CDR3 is CASSLTVYGYTF. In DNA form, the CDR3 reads TGTGCCAGCAGTCTGACAGTCTATGGCTACACCTTC.

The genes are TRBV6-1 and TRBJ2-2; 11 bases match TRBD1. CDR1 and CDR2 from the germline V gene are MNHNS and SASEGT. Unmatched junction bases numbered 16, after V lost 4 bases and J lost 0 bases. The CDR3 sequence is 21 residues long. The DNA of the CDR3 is TGTGCCAGCAGTGGAGCCGGGACAGGGGGACTGGCGGGTTCGAACACCGGGGAGCTGTTTTTT. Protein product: CASSGAGTGGLAGSNTGELFF.